This TCR beta chain emerged from a study of yellow fever vaccine responses in identical twins. Overall study findings and caveats: As reported, the vaccine T cell response of twins seemed partly convergent and partly personalized.

In TCRdb, the RT-PCR reads were re-called with MiXCR into one record per CDR3 protein. The repertoire holds around 490 distinct CDR3 sequences, roughly 70% seen once, with just under 30% in the top ten. Concerning this clonotype: Antigen specificity is unknown.

The germline V gene has CDR1 LGHNA and CDR2 YSLEER. The V segment lost 4 bases and the J segment 0 bases; nucleotides outside the gene matches: 7. This CDR3 spans 17 amino acids. The sample was T cells from blood (PBMCs), unsorted or a sorted subset (not recorded which), taken before or after yellow fever vaccination (not recorded which). The TCR comes from a female donor who received the yellow fever vaccine. The rearrangement links TRBV4-3 to TRBJ2-1, with TRBD2 identical over 9 bases. CDR3 in amino acids: CASSPSSGSSSYNEQFF. CDR3 bases: TGCGCCAGCAGCCCTAGTAGCGGGAGTAGCTCCTACAATGAGCAGTTCTTC.